The 8 T cell receptor beta chains given below trace back to one sample, sequenced in a study of blood T cell repertoires in COVID-19. Method: immunoSEQ multiplex PCR; TCRdb's copy keeps in-frame clones and lacks some. The sample has over 200,000 clones, roughly 84% seen once. Sequenced sample: peripheral blood. Receptor source: a man aged 35 to 55 with active or convalescent COVID-19.

This chain's CDR3 is CASSRGQGNQPQHF. As DNA, the CDR3 is TGTGCCAGCAGCCGGGGACAGGGGAATCAGCCCCAGCATTTT. The rearrangement links TRBV7-9 to TRBJ1-5; 10 nucleotides line up with TRBD1. The length of the CDR3 is 14 residues. V was pared by 5 bases and J by 4 bases, with 2 bases of the junction left unmatched. CDR1 is SEHNR and CDR2 is FQNEAQ in the germline V gene (reference sequence).

The chain uses TRBV30 and TRBJ1-3, with TRBD1 identical over 12 bases. The germline CDR1 and CDR2 sequences are GTSNPN and SVGIG (reference sequence). The CDR3 runs 15 residues. V trimming: 5 bases; J trimming: 2 bases; junction bases outside the gene matches: 4. The chain's CDR3 is CAWGGQGAAGNTIYF. The CDR3 DNA sequence: TGTGCCTGGGGGGGACAGGGGGCTGCTGGAAACACCATATATTTT. The variable domain in full, completed from reference TRBV30 and TRBJ1-3, reads SQTIHQWPATLVQPVGSPLSLECTVEGTSNPNLYWYRQAAGRGLQLLFYSVGIGQISSEVPQNLSASRPQDRQFILSSKKLLLSDSGFYLCAWGGQGAAGNTIYFGEGSWLTVV.

The V and J genes are TRBV19 and TRBJ2-1; 10 bases line up with TRBD2. This CDR3 is 14 amino acids long. V gave up 3 bases and J gave up 8 bases; unmatched junction bases: 4. Per the germline V gene, CDR1 is LNHDA and CDR2 is SQIVND (reference sequence). The CDR3 loop reads CASSIQRGGYEQFF. The CDR3 region has the DNA TGTGCCAGTAGTATCCAGCGGGGGGGCTATGAGCAGTTCTTC.

In this sample, this clone turned up once. This rearrangement joins TRBV4-1 to TRBJ2-7; 8 nucleotides match TRBD2. Germline V gene data show CDR1 as MGHRA and CDR2 as YSYEKL. This CDR3 region has 15 residues. V lost 1 base and J lost 4; bases outside the gene matches: 6. The CDR3 region has the DNA TGCGCCAGCAGCCAAGGCAGGGTAGCGGGGTACGAGCAGTACTTC. This encodes CASSQGRVAGYEQYF.

This clone was counted between two and nine times. This chain connects TRBV7-8 to TRBJ1-1, with D tentatively TRBD1 (5 bases). Trimming left V 1 base short and J 4 bases short, with 16 bases between. Germline assignment: CDR1 SGHVS and CDR2 FQNEAQ. The CDR3 extends over 16 amino acids. The CDR3: CASSLDRGGEGTEAFF. CDR3 DNA: TGTGCCAGCAGCTTAGATAGGGGCGGGGAAGGCACTGAAGCTTTCTTT. Together with reference TRBV7-8 and TRBJ1-1, the CDR3 gives the full variable domain: GAGVSQSPRYKVAKRGQDVALRCDPISGHVSLFWYQQALGQGPEFLTYFQNEAQLDKSGLPSDRFFAERPEGSVSTLKIQRTQQEDSAVYLCASSLDRGGEGTEAFFGQGTRLTVV.

V gene TRBV21-1 combines with J gene TRBJ2-7; the table assigns TRBD1, which was not confirmed against the DNA. TRBV21-1 is labeled a pseudogene. CDR3 size: 18 residues. The CDR3 protein is CASSKGKRAGTGFHEQYF. DNA for the CDR3: TGTGCCAGCAGCAAAGGAAAAAGAGCTGGGACAGGGTTCCACGAGCAGTACTTC.

The chain couples TRBV6-2 or TRBV6-3 to TRBJ2-7; a possible D gene is TRBD1 (6 bases). Germline values: CDR1 MNHEY, CDR2 SVGEGT. The CDR3 is 14 amino acids. V was pared by 2 bases and J by 12 bases, with 20 bases between. The CDR3 region is CASSYPFSSQGSYF. The DNA of the CDR3 is TGTGCCAGCAGTTACCCCTTTTCGTCCCAGGGGTCGTACTTC.

In DNA, the CDR3 is TGCAGCGCCACATCCGGGCGGACAGCCTATTACGAGCAGTACTTC. It translates to CSATSGRTAYYEQYF. This chain joins TRBV29-1 and TRBJ2-7, with a weak D call TRBD1 (6 bases). CDR3 length: 15 residues. Trimming removed 7 bases at V and 4 bases at J, with 23 bases between. CDR1 is SQVTM and CDR2 is ANQGSEA in the germline V gene.